The sequence of this T cell receptor beta chain was determined in a study of blood T cells in healthy people across ages. This CDR3 has 14 residues. Germline CDR1 reads MGHRA; CDR2 reads YSYEKL. V was clipped by 0 bases and J by 6 bases, with 9 bases between them. Primers used in a second PCR of about 6 to 11 cycles were a sample-barcoded 5' primer and a J-beta primer mix. TCRdb passed the 5' RACE reads through MiXCR, listing each CDR3 protein once. The top ten clones hold around a quarter of a sample with just over 800,000 distinct CDR3 sequences, approximately 65% of them seen once. About this clonotype itself: The antigen is not known.

Per individual sample, total RNA of at least 6 micrograms was extracted. Overall study findings and caveats: A strong correlation between TCR beta diversity and naive T cell percentage was seen. Changes seen in expanded clonotypes were possibly confounded by donor CMV status left unknown.

The source is a man aged 25-45 years in good health. The chain couples TRBV4-1 to TRBJ2-4; D possibly matches TRBD1 or TRBD2 (7 bases each). Sequenced sample: blood. The CDR3 protein is CASSQDRGGNIQYF. CDR3 DNA sequence: TGCGCCAGCAGCCAAGACAGGGGGGGAAACATTCAGTACTTC.